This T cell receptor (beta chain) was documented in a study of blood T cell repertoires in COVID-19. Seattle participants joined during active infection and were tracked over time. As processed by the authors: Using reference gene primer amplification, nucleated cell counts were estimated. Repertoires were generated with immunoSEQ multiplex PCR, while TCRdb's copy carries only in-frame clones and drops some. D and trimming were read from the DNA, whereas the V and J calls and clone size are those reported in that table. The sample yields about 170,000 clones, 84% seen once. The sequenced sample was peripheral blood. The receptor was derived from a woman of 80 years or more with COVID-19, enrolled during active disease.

CDR3 coding DNA: TGTGCCAGCAGGACTAGCGGGACAACATACGAGCAGTACTTC. It translates to CASRTSGTTYEQYF. This chain links TRBV6-5 with TRBJ2-7; 11 nucleotides agree with TRBD2. This CDR3 has 14 residues. Germline values: CDR1 MNHEY, CDR2 SVGAGI. V shed 6 bases, J shed 4 bases, and the junction held 5 bases outside the gene matches.